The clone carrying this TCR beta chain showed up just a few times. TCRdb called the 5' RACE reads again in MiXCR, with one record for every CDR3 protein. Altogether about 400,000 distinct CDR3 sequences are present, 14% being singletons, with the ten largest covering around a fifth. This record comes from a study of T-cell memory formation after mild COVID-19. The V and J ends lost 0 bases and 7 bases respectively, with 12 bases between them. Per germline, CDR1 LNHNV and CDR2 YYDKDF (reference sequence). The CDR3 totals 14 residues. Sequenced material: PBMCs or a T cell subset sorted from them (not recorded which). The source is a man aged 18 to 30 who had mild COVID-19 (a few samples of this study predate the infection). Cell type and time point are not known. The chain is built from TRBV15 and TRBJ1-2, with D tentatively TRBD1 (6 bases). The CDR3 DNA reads TGTGCCACCAGCAGAGAGAGGGGGTCTAGTGGCTACACCTTC. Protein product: CATSRERGSSGYTF.